This entry features one T cell receptor beta chain sequence. It was with a sample-barcoded 5' primer and a J-beta primer mix that a second PCR of about 6 to 12 cycles was run. TCRdb itself ran the 5' RACE reads through MiXCR, one entry per CDR3 protein. Of about a million distinct CDR3 sequences detected, around two fifths appear once; the ten largest clones hold over 10%. This CDR3 has 14 amino acids. Germline CDR1 reads SEHNR; CDR2 reads FQNEAQ (reference sequence). Trimming shortened V by 5 bases and J by 8 bases, and 15 bases separated the two germline ends. The record originates from a study of blood T cells in healthy people across ages.

The receptor was isolated from a man aged 18-30 years in good health. The chain recombines TRBV7-9 with TRBJ1-4; D is ambiguous. The sample consisted of blood. Written as DNA, the CDR3 is TGTGCCAGCAGCCCCGGACCGAGCTACGAAAAACTGTTTTTT. The encoded protein is CASSPGPSYEKLFF.